This TCR beta chain was found in a study of T cells after yellow fever vaccination. TCRdb re-called the 5' RACE reads through MiXCR, storing one row per CDR3 protein. The sample shows about 320,000 distinct CDR3 sequences, over 3.5% of them seen only once. Germline V CDR1 and CDR2: SEHNR, FQNEAQ (reference sequence). Trimming removed 5 bases from V and 4 bases from J; junction bases left unmatched: 10. CDR3 size: 16 residues. The clonotype originates from a man between 18 and 29 years old who received the YFV17D yellow fever vaccine. Sequencing was performed on PBMCs, taken 15 days after the yellow fever booster vaccination. V is TRBV7-9 and J is TRBJ2-2; 7 nucleotides align to TRBD1. CDR3 sequence (DNA): TGTGCCAGCAGCCGTGGCAGGACAGGCCTCACCGGGGAGCTGTTTTTT. Its translation is CASSRGRTGLTGELFF. Supplemented by reference TRBV7-9 and TRBJ2-2, the full variable domain reads DTGVSQNPRHKITKRGQNVTFRCDPISEHNRLYWYRQTLGQGPEFLTYFQNEAQLEKSRLLSDRFSAERPKGSFSTLEIQRTEQGDSAMYLCASSRGRTGLTGELFFGEGSRLTVL.